These T cell receptor beta chains were read from a single sample in a study of T cell responses to AZD1222 COVID-19 vaccine. TCRdb keeps only in-frame clones here, not all; method: immunoSEQ multiplex PCR. The table includes roughly 120,000 clones, about 88% detected once. The sequences come from peripheral blood, collected on day 0 of AZD1222 vaccination. These receptors came from an adult in good health. Each CDR3 is given with its conserved first and last residue. The D gene is left open where the match is weak. Clone size appears in some rows only: once, few, many, or a class for an expanded clone.

v_gene	d_gene	abundance	j_gene	CDR3aa	CDR3nt
TRBV5-4	-	-	TRBJ1-1	CASITTFPNTEAFF	TGTGCCAGCATCACCACCTTCCCGAACACTGAAGCTTTCTTT
TRBV4-1	-	-	TRBJ2-3	CASSQRGAVPDTQYF	TGCGCCAGCAGCCAAAGGGGGGCAGTGCCAGATACGCAGTATTTT
TRBV29-1	-	-	TRBJ1-1	CSALKPNTEAFF	TGCAGCGCACTGAAGCCGAACACTGAAGCTTTCTTT
TRBV7-6	TRBD2	-	TRBJ2-3	CASSSGSGRGTDTQYF	TGTGCCAGCAGCTCAGGTAGCGGGAGAGGTACAGATACGCAGTATTTT
TRBV24-1	-	-	TRBJ2-1	CATSDLRRNNEQFF	TGTGCCACCAGTGATTTGCGCCGAAACAATGAGCAGTTCTTC
TRBV4-3	-	-	TRBJ2-3	CASSQDLSGTDTQYF	TGCGCCAGCAGCCAAGATCTTTCGGGCACAGATACGCAGTATTTT
TRBV6-2/TRBV6-3	TRBD1	-	TRBJ2-2	CASSTRDRGYPGELFF	TGTGCCAGCAGTACGCGGGACAGGGGTTATCCCGGGGAGCTGTTTTTT
TRBV5-1	-	-	TRBJ1-6	CASSLIDSDNSPLHF	TGCGCCAGCAGCTTGATAGACAGCGATAATTCACCCCTCCACTTT
TRBV6-5	TRBD2	once	TRBJ2-1	CASSTGTSEFF	TGTGCCAGCAGTACCGGGACTAGCGAGTTCTTC
TRBV19	TRBD2	-	TRBJ2-3	CASSGLSSGATDTQYF	TGTGCCAGTAGTGGGCTGTCTAGCGGGGCAACAGATACGCAGTATTTT
TRBV19	-	once	TRBJ1-5	CASSIVNQPQHF	TGTGCCAGTAGTATAGTCAATCAGCCCCAGCATTTT
TRBV6-6	-	-	TRBJ1-4	CASSYSSDEKLFF	TGTGCCAGCAGTTACTCGTCCGATGAAAAACTGTTTTTT
TRBV9	TRBD2	-	TRBJ2-3	CASSVGGGPADTQYF	TGTGCCAGCAGCGTTGGCGGGGGGCCGGCAGATACGCAGTATTTT
TRBV11-3	-	-	TRBJ2-1	CASSFGLNNEQFF	TGTGCCAGCAGCTTCGGGCTGAACAATGAGCAGTTCTTC
TRBV11-3	-	-	TRBJ2-1	CASSQGGSLVRDEQFF	TGTGCCAGCAGCCAAGGCGGCTCCCTTGTGCGCGATGAGCAGTTCTTC
TRBV2	TRBD1	-	TRBJ1-5	CASKGDRGESQPQHF	TGTGCCAGCAAAGGGGACAGGGGGGAAAGTCAGCCCCAGCATTTT
TRBV25-1	-	-	TRBJ1-2	CASSEFAEKSPSGYTF	TGTGCCAGCAGTGAATTTGCAGAGAAGAGTCCGTCCGGCTACACCTTC
TRBV19	-	-	TRBJ1-5	CASLRAANSNQPQHF	TGTGCCAGTCTCCGGGCCGCAAATAGCAATCAGCCCCAGCATTTT
TRBV28	-	-	TRBJ2-6	CASSLSFLGGSGANVLTF	TGTGCCAGCAGTTTATCCTTCCTTGGCGGCTCTGGGGCCAACGTCCTGACTTTC
TRBV15	TRBD1	-	TRBJ2-3	CATRDRRLADTQYF	TGTGCCACCAGGGACAGGCGTCTCGCAGATACGCAGTATTTT
TRBV4-2	-	-	TRBJ1-2	CASSQDRNPNYGYTF	TGTGCCAGCAGCCAAGACAGGAACCCCAACTATGGCTACACCTTC
TRBV6-5	-	-	TRBJ1-2	CASRHYDYGYTF	TGTGCCAGCAGACATTATGACTATGGCTACACCTTC
TRBV6-5	-	once	TRBJ1-3	CASGGRGNTIYF	TGTGCCAGCGGAGGTAGGGGAAACACCATATATTTT
TRBV7-9	TRBD1	-	TRBJ1-2	CASSPGGLVNGYTF	TGTGCCAGCAGCCCAGGGGGCCTGGTAAATGGCTACACCTTC
TRBV19	TRBD2	-	TRBJ2-1	CASRGTSGKGEQFF	TGTGCCAGTCGTGGGACTAGCGGGAAGGGGGAGCAGTTCTTC
TRBV3-1/TRBV3-2	-	-	TRBJ2-7	CASSQDGGLSYEQYF	TGTGCCAGCAGCCAAGATGGGGGGCTCTCCTACGAGCAGTACTTC
TRBV6-5	TRBD1	-	TRBJ1-1	CASSFPGQGVPTEAFF	TGTGCCAGCAGTTTCCCGGGACAGGGAGTCCCCACTGAAGCTTTCTTT
TRBV5-1	-	-	TRBJ2-1	CASQDPYAGRGNEQFF	TGCGCCAGCCAGGACCCCTACGCGGGACGGGGCAATGAGCAGTTCTTC
TRBV9	TRBD1	once	TRBJ2-7	CASSPGQGYEQYF	TGTGCCAGCAGCCCCGGACAGGGGTACGAGCAGTACTTC
TRBV18	-	-	TRBJ2-1	CASSPRVQSYNEQFF	TGTGCCAGCTCACCACGGGTACAATCCTACAATGAGCAGTTCTTC
TRBV4-1	-	-	TRBJ1-5	CASSQDLWAGGNQPQHF	TGCGCCAGCAGCCAAGATCTGTGGGCAGGGGGCAATCAGCCCCAGCATTTT
TRBV29-1	-	-	TRBJ1-5	CSALDSYSNQPQHF	TGCAGCGCCCTGGACAGCTATAGCAATCAGCCCCAGCATTTT
TRBV6-1	-	-	TRBJ1-5	CASSENGDLNQPQHF	TGTGCCAGCAGTGAAAACGGGGATTTGAACCAGCCCCAGCATTTT
TRBV3-1/TRBV3-2	-	-	TRBJ2-5	CASSPPGGAQETQYF	TGTGCCAGCAGCCCCCCTGGAGGGGCGCAAGAGACCCAGTACTTC
TRBV5-1	TRBD2	-	TRBJ2-3	CASSSSLAHFTDTQYF	TGCGCCAGCAGTTCCTCACTAGCGCATTTCACAGATACGCAGTATTTT
TRBV30	-	-	TRBJ2-7	CAWRALYEQYF	TGTGCCTGGAGAGCCCTCTACGAGCAGTACTTC
TRBV5-8	TRBD2	-	TRBJ2-1	CASSPGGSGSYSYNEQFF	TGTGCCAGCAGCCCCGGGGGTAGCGGGAGCTACTCCTACAATGAGCAGTTCTTC
TRBV3-1/TRBV3-2	-	-	TRBJ2-1	CASSQGGGPHNEQFF	TGTGCCAGCAGCCAGGGGGGGGGCCCCCACAATGAGCAGTTCTTC
TRBV7-9	-	-	TRBJ1-1	CASSLEGKHTEAFF	TGTGCCAGCAGCTTGGAGGGCAAGCACACTGAAGCTTTCTTT
TRBV5-1	TRBD1	-	TRBJ2-7	CASSRTGTGDGEQYF	TGCGCCAGCAGCCGGACCGGGACAGGGGATGGCGAGCAGTACTTC
TRBV27	-	-	TRBJ1-4	CASSLMAGPKLFF	TGTGCCAGCAGTTTAATGGCGGGCCCAAAACTGTTTTTT
TRBV5-1	TRBD1	-	TRBJ2-5	CASSFGTGFAETQYF	TGCGCCAGCAGCTTTGGGACAGGGTTCGCGGAGACCCAGTACTTC
TRBV27	-	-	TRBJ2-7	CASSLGSPYEQYF	TGTGCCAGCAGTTTGGGCAGCCCCTACGAGCAGTACTTC
TRBV5-1	TRBD2	once	TRBJ2-3	CASRSGLAFSTDTQYF	TGCGCCAGCAGGTCGGGACTAGCGTTTAGCACAGATACGCAGTATTTT
TRBV7-2	-	-	TRBJ2-7	CASSSSPGYEQYF	TGTGCCAGCAGCTCCTCCCCGGGATACGAGCAGTACTTC
TRBV5-5	-	few	TRBJ2-1	CASSPTRYEQFF	TGTGCCAGCAGCCCGACTAGGTACGAGCAGTTCTTC